A single sample gave rise to the 8 T cell receptor beta chains below, sequenced in a study of blood T cell repertoires in COVID-19. TCRdb keeps only in-frame clones here, not all; method: immunoSEQ multiplex PCR. The data contain some 180,000 clones, around four fifths of them singletons. Sequencing used peripheral blood. Receptors were obtained from an older woman who had recovered from COVID-19.

J is TRBJ1-2 and V is TRBV4-2, with a weak D call TRBD1 (5 bases). The CDR3 contains 14 residues. Germline CDR1 reads LGHNA; CDR2 reads YNFKEQ. V was trimmed by 1 base and J by 4 bases, leaving 10 bases between them. The CDR3 DNA reads TGTGCCAGCAGCCAAGGGGGGGGTGGCTATGGCTACACCTTC. Translation gives CASSQGGGGYGYTF.

This chain links TRBV5-1 with TRBJ1-3; 8 bases are shared with TRBD1. This CDR3 has 16 residues. CDR1 is SGHRS and CDR2 is YFSETQ in the germline V gene. The J segment lost 0 bases and the V segment lost 3 bases, leaving 5 bases of the junction unmatched. This CDR3 reads CASSYGQGHSGNTIYF. CDR3 nucleotide sequence: TGCGCCAGCAGCTACGGACAGGGCCACTCTGGAAACACCATATATTTT.

In this sample, this clone turned up a few times. This sequence joins TRBV7-9 and TRBJ2-5; TRBD1 matches 8 bases. This CDR3 region has 15 residues. V was pared by 0 bases and J by 4 bases, with 4 bases of the junction left unmatched. Looked up from germline, CDR1 is SEHNR and CDR2 is FQNEAQ (reference sequence). The CDR3 nucleotides read TGTGCCAGCAGCTTAGCGCTCACAGGGGGAGAGACCCAGTACTTC. This sequence encodes CASSLALTGGETQYF.

This chain connects TRBV3-1 (or the pseudogene TRBV3-2) to TRBJ1-3; unclear D gene. The germline gives CDR1 LGHDT, CDR2 YNNKEL (reference sequence). The CDR3 consists of 14 residues. V lost 4 bases and J 0 bases, leaving 7 bases between the germline ends. This CDR3 reads CASSLGPSGNTIYF. The CDR3 DNA reads as TGTGCCAGCAGCCTGGGCCCCTCTGGAAACACCATATATTTT.

The rearrangement joins TRBV28 to TRBJ2-1, with 9 positions matching TRBD2. Per the germline V gene, CDR1 is MDHEN and CDR2 is SYDVKM. V shed 3 bases and J 8 bases; nucleotides not matched to a gene: 8. The CDR3 loop spans 15 amino acids. CDR3 DNA sequence: TGTGCCAGCAGTTTTTCTGCGGGGGGGCCGTATGAGCAGTTCTTC. This gives the protein CASSFSAGGPYEQFF.

J is TRBJ1-2 and V is TRBV6-6; TRBD1 matches 7 bases. The CDR3 sequence is 17 residues long. Looked up from germline, CDR1 is MNHNY and CDR2 is SVGAGI (reference sequence). J was trimmed by 2 bases and V by 5 bases; bases with no gene match: 14. In DNA, the CDR3 is TGTGCCAGCAGTCCCTACTCACAGGGGAAGGCCAACTATGGCTACACCTTC. Its translation is CASSPYSQGKANYGYTF.

J is TRBJ1-2 and V is TRBV5-1, with D unclear. This CDR3 has 12 amino acids. The germline V gene has CDR1 SGHRS and CDR2 YFSETQ. V was pared by 0 bases and J by 8 bases, with 8 bases between. The CDR3 here is CASSLVGGGYTF. The CDR3 nucleotides read TGCGCCAGCAGCTTGGTGGGCGGGGGCTACACCTTC.

The V gene is TRBV19, the J gene TRBJ1-1, with D perhaps matching TRBD1 (5 bases). The CDR3 has 11 amino acids. Trimming cost V 9 bases and J 4 bases, with 9 bases left between them. Germline V gene sequence: CDR1 LNHDA, CDR2 SQIVND (reference sequence). Here the CDR3 DNA reads TGTGCCAGCCAGGGCCGCACTGAAGCTTTCTTT. Protein: CASQGRTEAFF.